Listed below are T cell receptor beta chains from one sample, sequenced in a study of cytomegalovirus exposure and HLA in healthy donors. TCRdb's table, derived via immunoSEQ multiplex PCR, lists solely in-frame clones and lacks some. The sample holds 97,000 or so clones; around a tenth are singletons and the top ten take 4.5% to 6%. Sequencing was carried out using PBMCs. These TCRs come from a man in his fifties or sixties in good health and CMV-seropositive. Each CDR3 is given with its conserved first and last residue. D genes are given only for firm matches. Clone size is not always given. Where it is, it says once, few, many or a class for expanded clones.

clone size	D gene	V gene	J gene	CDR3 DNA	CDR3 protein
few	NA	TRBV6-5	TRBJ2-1	TGTGCCAGCACCCCGGCGGCCCCCTACAATGAGCAGTTCTTC	CASTPAAPYNEQFF
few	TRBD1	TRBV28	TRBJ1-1	TGTGCCAGCAGTTCCGGGACAGGGGGCACCCTGAACACTGAAGCTTTCTTT	CASSSGTGGTLNTEAFF
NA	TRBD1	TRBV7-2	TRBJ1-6	TGTGCCAGCACCCAATTGGGACAGGGGATCTCACCCCTCCACTTT	CASTQLGQGISPLHF
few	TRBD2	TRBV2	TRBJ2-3	TGTGCCAGGGGGGGGAAATCTAGCACAGATACGCAGTATTTT	CARGGKSSTDTQYF
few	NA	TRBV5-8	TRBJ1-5	TGTGCCAGCAGCTTCCCCGACAGGAATCAGCCCCAGCATTTT	CASSFPDRNQPQHF
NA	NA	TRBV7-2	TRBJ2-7	TGTGCCAGCAGCTTAGTGTCGGGCCCGGGGGTCGAGCAGTACTTC	CASSLVSGPGVEQYF
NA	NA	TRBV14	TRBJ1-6	TGTGCCAGCAGCCAACAGTACCTGGGGCTGTCACCCCTCCACTTT	CASSQQYLGLSPLHF
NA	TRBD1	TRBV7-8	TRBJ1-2	TGTGCCAGCAGCCCCCGACAGGGCGAATCCTATGGCTACACCTTC	CASSPRQGESYGYTF
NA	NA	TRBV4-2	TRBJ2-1	TGTGCCAGCAGCCAAGTTGGCAGGCACTACAATGAGCAGTTCTTC	CASSQVGRHYNEQFF
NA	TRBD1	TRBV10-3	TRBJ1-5	TGTGCCATCAGTGAGGACAGGGTTAATCAGCCCCAGCATTTT	CAISEDRVNQPQHF
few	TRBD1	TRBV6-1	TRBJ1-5	TGTGCCAGCAGGGGGACAGGATATCAGCCCCAGCATTTT	CASRGTGYQPQHF
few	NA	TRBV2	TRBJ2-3	TGTGCCAGCAGTGGGCTCCAGGGTGGGCATACGCAGTATTTT	CASSGLQGGHTQYF
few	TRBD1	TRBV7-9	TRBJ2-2	TGTGCCAGCAGCCGCATGGGACAGGGTGGGACCGGGGAGCTGTTTTTT	CASSRMGQGGTGELFF
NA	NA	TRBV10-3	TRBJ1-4	TGTGCCATCACCAGGGGCGATAATGAAAAACTGTTTTTT	CAITRGDNEKLFF
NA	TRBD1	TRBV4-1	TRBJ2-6	TGCGCCAGCAGCAGGGGGCAGCAATCTGGGGCCAACGTCCTGACTTTC	CASSRGQQSGANVLTF
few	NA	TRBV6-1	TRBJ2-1	TGTGCCAGCAGTGAAGCTATTAACTCCTACAATGAGCAGTTCTTC	CASSEAINSYNEQFF
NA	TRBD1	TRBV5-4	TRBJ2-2	TGTGCCATCACTAACGTTAGACAGGGTGTTAGGACCGGGGAGCTGTTTTTT	CAITNVRQGVRTGELFF
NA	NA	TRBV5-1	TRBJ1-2	TGCGCCAGCAGCTTTCAAGACAGCTATGGCTACACCTTC	CASSFQDSYGYTF
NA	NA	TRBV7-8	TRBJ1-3	TGTGCCAGCAGCTTGTCTGCTGGAAACACCATATATTTT	CASSLSAGNTIYF
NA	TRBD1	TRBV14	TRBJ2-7	TGTGCCAGCAGCCTGGACAGGGGAAGCTCCTACGAGCAGTACTTC	CASSLDRGSSYEQYF
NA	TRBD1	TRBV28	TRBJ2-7	TGTGCCAGCAGCCGACCCGGGACAGCCTACGAGCAGTACTTC	CASSRPGTAYEQYF
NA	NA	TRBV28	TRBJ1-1	TGTGCCAGCAGTTTATCAGTGAGAGGGGGAAGTTTTCCTTTCTTT	CASSLSVRGGSFPFF
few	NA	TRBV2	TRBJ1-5	TGTGCCAGCAGTGAAGCCGCAGGAAGAAATCAGCCCCAGCATTTT	CASSEAAGRNQPQHF